The sequence of this T cell receptor beta chain was determined in a study of regulatory T cells in long-lasting Graves disease. Overall study findings and caveats: Sample size was small, which may have lowered accuracy. Patients whose Graves' disease persisted exhibited lower TCR diversity than those newly diagnosed. There were preferences for TRBV28, TRBJ1-2 and TRBJ2-5 in persistent disease. More public clonotypes were shared by persistent patients (around 3,000) than by new patients (roughly 970).

The table lists this clonotype with many counts. Its antigen is currently unknown. The CDR3 spans 15 residues. The V and J ends lost 3 bases and 7 bases respectively, with 19 bases between them. CDR1 DFQATT and CDR2 SNEGSKA come from the germline V gene (reference sequence). The authors built TCR beta libraries using iRepertoire HTBI primers and Arm-PCR of CDR3 regions. From the multiplex PCR reads, TCRdb called clonotypes with MiXCR, one entry per CDR3 protein. The sample yields about 310,000 distinct CDR3 sequences, over 15% seen once. The time point is: newly diagnosed GD, antithyroid drugs for less than 3 months. After RNA was extracted from PBMCs, the TCR library was made from it.

The origin of this receptor is a female donor with Graves disease. The chain recombines TRBV20-1 with TRBJ1-5; D possibly corresponds to TRBD1 (6 bases). This specimen consisted of peripheral blood mononuclear cells (PBMCs), obtained at new diagnosis, from a patient treated with antithyroid drugs. The DNA of the CDR3 is TGCAGTGCTAGGAGTTCCGACAGGTTCTACCAGCCCCAGCATTTT. Protein: CSARSSDRFYQPQHF.